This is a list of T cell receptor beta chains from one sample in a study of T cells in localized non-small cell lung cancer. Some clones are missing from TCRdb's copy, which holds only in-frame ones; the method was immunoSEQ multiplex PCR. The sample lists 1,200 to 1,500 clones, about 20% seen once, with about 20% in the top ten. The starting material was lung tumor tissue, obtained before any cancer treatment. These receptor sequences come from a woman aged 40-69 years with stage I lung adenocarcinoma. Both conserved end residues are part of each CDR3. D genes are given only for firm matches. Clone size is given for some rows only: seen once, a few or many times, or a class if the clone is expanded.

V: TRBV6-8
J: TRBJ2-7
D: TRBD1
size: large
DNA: TGTGCCAGCCGCGGGTCGGGACAGGGGTCCTACGAGCAGTACTTC
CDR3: CASRGSGQGSYEQYF

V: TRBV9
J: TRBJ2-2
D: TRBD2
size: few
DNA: TGTGCCAGCAGTGCCCTAGCGGGAGTAAGGAGGGAGCTGTTTTTT
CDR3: CASSALAGVRRELFF

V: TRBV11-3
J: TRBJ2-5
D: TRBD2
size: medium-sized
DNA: TGTGCCAGCAGCGCGGGGGGGCACCAAGAGACCCAGTACTTC
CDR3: CASSAGGHQETQYF

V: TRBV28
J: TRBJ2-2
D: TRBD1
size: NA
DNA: TGTGCCAGCAGTTTATTGGACAGGGATGAGACCGGGGAGCTGTTTTTT
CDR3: CASSLLDRDETGELFF

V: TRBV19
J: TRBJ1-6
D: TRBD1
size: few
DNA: TGTGCCAGTAGTCCAGTGGGGGACAGCTCCTATAATTCACCCCTCCACTTT
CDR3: CASSPVGDSSYNSPLHF

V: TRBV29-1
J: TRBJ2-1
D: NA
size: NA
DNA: TGCAGCGCCCGGACCCCAGCCGCAGCTGAGCAGTTCTTC
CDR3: CSARTPAAAEQFF

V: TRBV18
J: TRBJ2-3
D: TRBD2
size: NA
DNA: TGTGCCAGCTCACCACCACGTAGCGGGAGACCAACAGATACGCAGTATTTT
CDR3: CASSPPRSGRPTDTQYF

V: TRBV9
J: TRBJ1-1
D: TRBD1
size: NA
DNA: TGTGCCAGCAGCCCGGTGGGACAGGGTGGGCACACTGAAGCTTTCTTT
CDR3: CASSPVGQGGHTEAFF

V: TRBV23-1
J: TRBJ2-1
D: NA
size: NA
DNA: TGCGCCAGCAGCCAAGAAAATTCCCGCTATGAGTACTTTGTTCTCTTC
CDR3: CASSQENSRYEYFVLF

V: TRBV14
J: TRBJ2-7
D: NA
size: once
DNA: TGTGCCAGCAGCCGATACGGGGCTAGCGACTCCTACGAGCAGTACTTC
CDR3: CASSRYGASDSYEQYF

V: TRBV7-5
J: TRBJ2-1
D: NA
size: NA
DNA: TGTGCCAGCAGCTTAGGGGGGGGGAACTACAATGAGCAGTTCTTC
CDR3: CASSLGGGNYNEQFF

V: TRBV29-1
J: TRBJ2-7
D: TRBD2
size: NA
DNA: TGCAGCGTTGAGGGCGGGAGCAACTACGAGCAGTACTTC
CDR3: CSVEGGSNYEQYF

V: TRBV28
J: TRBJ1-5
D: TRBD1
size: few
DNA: TGTGCCAGCAGTCCTCGACAGGGCCTGGAGGATAGCAATCAGCCCCAGCATTTT
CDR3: CASSPRQGLEDSNQPQHF

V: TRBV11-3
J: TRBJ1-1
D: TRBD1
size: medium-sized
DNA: TGTGCCAGCAGCTCATGGGGTCCTGGAAGTGGACAGGGTAACACTGAAGCTTTCTTT
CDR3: CASSSWGPGSGQGNTEAFF

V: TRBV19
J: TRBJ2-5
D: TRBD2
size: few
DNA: TGTGCCAGTAGTATAGATCGCGGGGGGCCGGAGACCCAGTACTTC
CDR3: CASSIDRGGPETQYF

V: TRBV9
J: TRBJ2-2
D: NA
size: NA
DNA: TGTGCCAGCAGCGTGGAAGGTTTCGGGGAGCTGTTTTTT
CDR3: CASSVEGFGELFF

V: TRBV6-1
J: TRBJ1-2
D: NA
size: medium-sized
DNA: TGTGCCAGCAGTGAAGTAGGTTGGGCAGATTATGGCTACACCTTC
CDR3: CASSEVGWADYGYTF

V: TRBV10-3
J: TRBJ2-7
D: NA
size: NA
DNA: TGTGCCATCAGTGAGTCAACAGCCGGCTACGAGCAGTACTTC
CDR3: CAISESTAGYEQYF

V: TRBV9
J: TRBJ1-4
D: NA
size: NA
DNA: TGTGCCAGCAGCGTAGGGGTGTATGAAAAACTGTTTTTT
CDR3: CASSVGVYEKLFF

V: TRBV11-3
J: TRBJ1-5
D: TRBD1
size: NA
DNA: TGTGCCAGCAGCTTAAGACAGGGGGCGAATCAGCCCCAGCATTTT
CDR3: CASSLRQGANQPQHF

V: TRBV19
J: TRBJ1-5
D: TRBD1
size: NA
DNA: TGTGCCAGTAGTGGGTACCAAATAGGGGGCCCCAATCAGCCCCAGCATTTT
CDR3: CASSGYQIGGPNQPQHF

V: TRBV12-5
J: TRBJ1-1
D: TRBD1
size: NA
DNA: TGTGCCAGCACCCTAGCCCGAGGGGGCTGGACTGAAGCTTTCTTT
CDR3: CASTLARGGWTEAFF

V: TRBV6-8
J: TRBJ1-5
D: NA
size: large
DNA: TGTGCCATCAGTACCGCGGAGGGGAATCAGCCCCAGCATTTT
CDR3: CAISTAEGNQPQHF

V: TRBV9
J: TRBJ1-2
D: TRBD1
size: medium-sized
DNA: TGTGCCAGCAGCTCGCTGGGACAGGGATTTGGCTACACCTTC
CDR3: CASSSLGQGFGYTF

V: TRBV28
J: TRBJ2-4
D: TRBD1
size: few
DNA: TGTGCCAGCAGCCGGGGACAGGGAACATACATTCAGTACTTC
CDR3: CASSRGQGTYIQYF

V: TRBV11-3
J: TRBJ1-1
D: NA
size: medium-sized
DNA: TGTGCCAGCAGCTCGGGCTTCGGGGGGGCGCCGAACACTGAAGCTTTCTTT
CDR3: CASSSGFGGAPNTEAFF

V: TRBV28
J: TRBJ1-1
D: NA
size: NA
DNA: TGTGCCAGCAGTTCTCTCCAGTGGGACACTGAAGCTTTCTTT
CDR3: CASSSLQWDTEAFF

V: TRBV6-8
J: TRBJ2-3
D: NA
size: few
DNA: TGTGCCAGCAGTTTTGCCCCGTCCCGGGCGGGGATCACAGATACGCAGTATTTT
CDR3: CASSFAPSRAGITDTQYF

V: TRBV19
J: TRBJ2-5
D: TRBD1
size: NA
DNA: TGTGCCAGTAGTCGAGAGGGACAGGGGATTGAGACCCAGTACTTC
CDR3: CASSREGQGIETQYF

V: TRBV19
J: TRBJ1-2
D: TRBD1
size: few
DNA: TGTGCCAGTAGTATTAATGTGGGGACAGTCATCTATGGCTACACCTTC
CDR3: CASSINVGTVIYGYTF

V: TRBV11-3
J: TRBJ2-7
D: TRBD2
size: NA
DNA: TGTGCCAGCAGCTTCAGACTAGCGGGAGACTACGAGCAGTACTTC
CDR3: CASSFRLAGDYEQYF

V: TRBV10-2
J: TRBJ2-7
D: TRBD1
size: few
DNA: TGCGCCAGCAGTGAGCCCTCTGGGGGACAGCACTTCTCCTACGAGCAGTACTTC
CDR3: CASSEPSGGQHFSYEQYF

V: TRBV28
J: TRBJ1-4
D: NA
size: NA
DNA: TGTGCCAGCATCGGGTGGTGGGCAACTAATGAAAAACTGTTTTTT
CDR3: CASIGWWATNEKLFF

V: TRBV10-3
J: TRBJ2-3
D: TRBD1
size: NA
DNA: TGTGCCATCAGTGAGGGACAGGGAGTGGCAGATACGCAGTATTTT
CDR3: CAISEGQGVADTQYF

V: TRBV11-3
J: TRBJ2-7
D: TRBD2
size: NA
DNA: TGTGCCAGCTATAGCGGGATGGGGGCTGGCGAGCAGTACTTC
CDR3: CASYSGMGAGEQYF

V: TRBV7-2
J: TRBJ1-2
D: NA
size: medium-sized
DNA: TGTGCCAGCCGGTCTAACAGTAACTATGGCTACACCTTC
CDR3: CASRSNSNYGYTF

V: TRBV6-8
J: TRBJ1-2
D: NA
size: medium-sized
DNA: TGTGCCAGCAGAACGAGGCCGGGAGATGGCTACACCTTC
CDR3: CASRTRPGDGYTF

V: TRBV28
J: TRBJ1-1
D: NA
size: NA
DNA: TGTGCCAGCAGTTTACCGGGGAACACTGAAGCTTTCTTT
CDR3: CASSLPGNTEAFF

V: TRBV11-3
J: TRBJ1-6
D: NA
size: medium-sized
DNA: TGTGCCAGCAGCTTAGAAGGGATTAATTCACCCCTCCACTTT
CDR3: CASSLEGINSPLHF

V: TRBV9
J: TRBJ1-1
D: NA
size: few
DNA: TGTGCCAGCAGCGTAGCGAGCCACACTGAAGCTTTCTTT
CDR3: CASSVASHTEAFF

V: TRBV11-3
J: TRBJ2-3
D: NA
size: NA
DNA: TGTGCCAGCAGCTTCGGGGGCAGAAGCACAGATACGCAGTATTTT
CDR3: CASSFGGRSTDTQYF

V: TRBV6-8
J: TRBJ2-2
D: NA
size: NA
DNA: TGTGCCAGCAGTTACGGTAGGGTCGAGAACACCGGGGAGCTGTTTTTT
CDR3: CASSYGRVENTGELFF

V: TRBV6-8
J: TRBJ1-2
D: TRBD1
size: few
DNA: TGTGCCAGCAGTGCCGTGGGACAGGGTAACTATGGCTACACCTTC
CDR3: CASSAVGQGNYGYTF

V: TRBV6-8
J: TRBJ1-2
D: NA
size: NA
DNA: TGTGCCAGCAGTCCCTCAGGGAGCAACTATGGCTACACCTTC
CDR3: CASSPSGSNYGYTF